The 6 T cell receptor beta chains below were found in one sample sequenced in a study of blood T cell repertoires in COVID-19. Profiling relied on immunoSEQ multiplex PCR, and the TCRdb table lists in-frame clones only, not all of them. The data show approximately 170,000 clones, approximately 93% seen once. Sequencing input: peripheral blood. The receptors shown here come from a woman aged 55-69 years with COVID-19, enrolled during active disease.

The chain combines TRBV6-5 with TRBJ1-6; TRBD1 is a possible D gene (5 bases). The CDR3 extends over 13 amino acids. Trimming took off 2 bases at V and 9 bases at J, with 8 bases between the two ends. The V gene's germline CDR1 is MNHEY and CDR2 SVGAGI. CDR3 in amino acids: CASSYRGGSPLHF. CDR3 sequence (DNA): TGTGCCAGCAGTTACAGGGGAGGTTCACCCCTCCACTTT.

The chain joins TRBV19 to TRBJ2-3, with TRBD1 identical over 7 bases. Trimming at V came to 5 bases and at J to 4 bases, leaving 9 bases not matched to a gene. The CDR3 loop spans 15 amino acids. Germline CDR1 and CDR2: LNHDA and SQIVND (reference sequence). The CDR3 here is CASSSTTGKADTQYF. The CDR3 DNA follows: TGTGCCAGTAGTTCTACGACAGGGAAAGCAGATACGCAGTATTTT.

This clone has just one count. This chain connects TRBV7-8 to TRBJ1-2; 7 bases are shared with TRBD1. Germline loops: CDR1 SGHVS, CDR2 FQNEAQ. After removal of 6 bases from V and 8 bases from J, the junction contained 9 bases not matched to a gene. The CDR3 is made up of 13 amino acids. CDR3 loop: CASSLTGVEGYTF. Here the CDR3 DNA reads TGTGCCAGCAGTCTAACAGGGGTTGAGGGCTACACCTTC.

The chain carries TRBV7-9 and TRBJ2-3; a possible D gene is TRBD2 (6 bases). Deletions cut 2 bases from V and 2 bases from J, with 11 bases between. The CDR3 contains 15 residues. Per the germline V gene, CDR1 is SEHNR and CDR2 is FQNEAQ (reference sequence). This chain's CDR3 is CASSLIGGLTDTQYF. The CDR3 coding sequence is TGTGCCAGCAGCTTAATCGGGGGACTCACAGATACGCAGTATTTT.

The V call is TRBV10-3, the J call TRBJ1-6; 8 nucleotides align to TRBD1. The J segment lost 10 bases and the V segment lost 4 bases, leaving 6 bases of the junction unmatched. This CDR3 is 14 amino acids long. In germline, CDR1 is ENHRY, CDR2 SYGVKD. CDR3 residues: CAISAGRGLSPLHF. The CDR3 nucleotides are TGTGCCATCAGTGCTGGCAGGGGGCTGTCACCCCTCCACTTT.

This clone was recorded only once. The chain uses TRBV5-1 and TRBJ1-2, with TRBD1 identical over 8 bases. J was trimmed by 2 bases and V by 4 bases; bases with no gene match: 4. CDR3 length: 14 amino acids. Germline CDR1 and CDR2: SGHRS and YFSETQ. The CDR3: CASSPDRENYGYTF. The CDR3 region has the DNA TGCGCCAGCAGCCCGGACAGGGAGAACTATGGCTACACCTTC.